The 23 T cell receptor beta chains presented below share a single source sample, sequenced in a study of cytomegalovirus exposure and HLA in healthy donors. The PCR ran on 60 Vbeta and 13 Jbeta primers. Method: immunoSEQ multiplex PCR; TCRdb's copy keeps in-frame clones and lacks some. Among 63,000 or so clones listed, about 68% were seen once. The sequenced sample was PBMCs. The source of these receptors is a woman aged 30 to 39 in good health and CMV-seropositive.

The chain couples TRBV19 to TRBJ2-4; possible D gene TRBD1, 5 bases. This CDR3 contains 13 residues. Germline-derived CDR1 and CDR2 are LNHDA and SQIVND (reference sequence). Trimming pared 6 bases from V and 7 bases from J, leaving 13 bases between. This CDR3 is CASRAGKANIQYF. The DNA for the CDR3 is TGTGCCAGTAGGGCAGGGAAGGCGAACATTCAGTACTTC.

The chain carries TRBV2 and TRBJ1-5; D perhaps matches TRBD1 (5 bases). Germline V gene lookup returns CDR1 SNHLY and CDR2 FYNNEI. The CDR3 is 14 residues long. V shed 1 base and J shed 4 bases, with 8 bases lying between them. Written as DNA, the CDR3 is TGTGCCAGCAGTGAAGACGGGGGTAATCAGCCCCAGCATTTT. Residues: CASSEDGGNQPQHF. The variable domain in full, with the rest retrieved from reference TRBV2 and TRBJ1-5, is EPEVTQTPSHQVTQMGQEVILRCVPISNHLYFYWYRQILGQKVEFLVSFYNNEISEKSEIFDDQFSVERPDGSNFTLKIRSTKLEDSAMYFCASSEDGGNQPQHFGDGTRLSIL.

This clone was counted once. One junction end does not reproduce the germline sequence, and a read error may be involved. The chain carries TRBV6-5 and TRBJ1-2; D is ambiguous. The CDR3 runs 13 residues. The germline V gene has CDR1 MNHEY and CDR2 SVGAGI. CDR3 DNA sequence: TGTGCCAGCAGTGAACGTCCGGTCTATAGCTACACCTTC. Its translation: CASSERPVYSYTF.

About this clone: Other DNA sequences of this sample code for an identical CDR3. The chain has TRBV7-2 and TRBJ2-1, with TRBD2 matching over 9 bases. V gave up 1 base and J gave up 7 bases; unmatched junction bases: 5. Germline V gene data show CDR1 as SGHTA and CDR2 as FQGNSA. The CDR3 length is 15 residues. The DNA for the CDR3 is TGTGCCAGCAGCTTAGGAGCGGGAGGAGGAAATGAGCAGTTCTTC. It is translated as CASSLGAGGGNEQFF.

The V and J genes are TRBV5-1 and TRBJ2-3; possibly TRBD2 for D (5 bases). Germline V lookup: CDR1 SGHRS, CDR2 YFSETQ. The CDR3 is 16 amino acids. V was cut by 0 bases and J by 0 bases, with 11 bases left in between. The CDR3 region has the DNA TGCGCCAGCAGCTTGGAGCGGTTGGGGAGCACAGATACGCAGTATTTT. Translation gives CASSLERLGSTDTQYF.

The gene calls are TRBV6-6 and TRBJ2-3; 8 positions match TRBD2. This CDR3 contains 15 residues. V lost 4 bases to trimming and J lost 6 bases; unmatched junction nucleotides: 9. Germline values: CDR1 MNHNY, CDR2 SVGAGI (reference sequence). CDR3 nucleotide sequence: TGTGCCAGCAGTTCCGGGACTAGATTGGTCGATACGCAGTATTTT. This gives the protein CASSSGTRLVDTQYF.

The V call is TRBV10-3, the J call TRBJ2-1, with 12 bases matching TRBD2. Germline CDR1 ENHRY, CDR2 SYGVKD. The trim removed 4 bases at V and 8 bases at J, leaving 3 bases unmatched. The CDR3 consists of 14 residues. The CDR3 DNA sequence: TGTGCCATCAGTGCTAGCGGGAGGGCGGATGAGCAGTTCTTC. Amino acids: CAISASGRADEQFF.

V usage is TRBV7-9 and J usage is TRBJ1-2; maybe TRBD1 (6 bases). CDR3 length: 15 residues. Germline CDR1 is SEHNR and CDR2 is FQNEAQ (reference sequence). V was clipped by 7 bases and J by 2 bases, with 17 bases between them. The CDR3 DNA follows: TGTGCCAGCAACCAAGGAGACAGGACAAACTATGGCTACACCTTC. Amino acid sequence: CASNQGDRTNYGYTF.

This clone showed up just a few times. The CDR3 region is CAISGLANGELFF. CDR3 DNA sequence: TGTGCCATCAGCGGACTAGCGAACGGGGAGCTGTTTTTT. This chain links TRBV10-3 with TRBJ2-2; 9 nucleotides match TRBD2. The J segment lost 7 bases and the V segment lost 6 bases, leaving 3 bases of the junction unmatched. CDR3 length equals 13 residues. Germline values: CDR1 ENHRY, CDR2 SYGVKD.

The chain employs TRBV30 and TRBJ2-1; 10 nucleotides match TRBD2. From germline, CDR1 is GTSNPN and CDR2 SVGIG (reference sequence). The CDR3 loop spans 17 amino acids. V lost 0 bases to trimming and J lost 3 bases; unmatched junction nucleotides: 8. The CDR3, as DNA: TGTGCCTGGAGTGTAAGAGGACTAGCGGATCACTACAATGAGCAGTTCTTC. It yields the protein CAWSVRGLADHYNEQFF.

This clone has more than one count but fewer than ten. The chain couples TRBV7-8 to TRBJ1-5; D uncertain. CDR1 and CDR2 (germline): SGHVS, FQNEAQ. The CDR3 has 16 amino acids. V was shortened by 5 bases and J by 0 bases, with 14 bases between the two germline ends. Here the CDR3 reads CASSRTSLYSNQPQHF. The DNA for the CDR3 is TGTGCCAGCAGCCGGACTTCCCTCTATAGCAATCAGCCCCAGCATTTT.

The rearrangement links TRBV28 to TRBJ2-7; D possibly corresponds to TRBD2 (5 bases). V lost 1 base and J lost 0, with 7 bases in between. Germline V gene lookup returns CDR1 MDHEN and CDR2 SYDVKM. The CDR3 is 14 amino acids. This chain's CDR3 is CASSLYGNSYEQYF. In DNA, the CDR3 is TGTGCCAGCAGTTTATACGGGAACTCCTACGAGCAGTACTTC.

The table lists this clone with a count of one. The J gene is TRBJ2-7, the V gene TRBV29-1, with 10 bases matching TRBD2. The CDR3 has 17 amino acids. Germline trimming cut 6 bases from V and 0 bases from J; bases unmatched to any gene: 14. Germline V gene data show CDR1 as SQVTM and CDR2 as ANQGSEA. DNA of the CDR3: TGCAGCGTCCGGGGAGGGGGAGCGGGGGGGAGCTCCTACGAGCAGTACTTC. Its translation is CSVRGGGAGGSSYEQYF.

The CDR3: CASSSGGSYNEQFF. In DNA, the CDR3 is TGTGCCAGTAGTTCCGGCGGGTCCTACAATGAGCAGTTCTTC. The J gene is TRBJ2-1, the V gene TRBV19, with a weak D call TRBD2 (5 bases). CDR3 size: 14 residues. Between the trimmed V and J ends, which lost 5 bases and 1 base, there was a span of 9 bases. Germline-derived CDR1 and CDR2 are LNHDA and SQIVND (reference sequence).

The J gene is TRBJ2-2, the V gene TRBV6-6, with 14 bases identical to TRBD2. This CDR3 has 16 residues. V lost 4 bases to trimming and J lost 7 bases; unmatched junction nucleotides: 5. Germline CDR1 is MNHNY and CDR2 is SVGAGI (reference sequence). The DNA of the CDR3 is TGTGCCAGCAGTTTCGGGACTAGCGGGAGAGGCGGGGAGCTGTTTTTT. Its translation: CASSFGTSGRGGELFF.

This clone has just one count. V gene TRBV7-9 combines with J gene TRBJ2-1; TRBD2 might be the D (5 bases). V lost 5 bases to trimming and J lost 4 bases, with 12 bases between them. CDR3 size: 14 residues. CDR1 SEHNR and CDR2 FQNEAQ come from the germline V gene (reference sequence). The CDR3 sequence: CASSPGVAYNEQFF. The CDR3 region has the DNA TGTGCCAGCAGCCCCGGGGTAGCGTACAATGAGCAGTTCTTC. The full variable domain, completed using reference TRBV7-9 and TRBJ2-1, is DTGVSQNPRHKITKRGQNVTFRCDPISEHNRLYWYRQTLGQGPEFLTYFQNEAQLEKSRLLSDRFSAERPKGSFSTLEIQRTEQGDSAMYLCASSPGVAYNEQFFGPGTRLTVL.

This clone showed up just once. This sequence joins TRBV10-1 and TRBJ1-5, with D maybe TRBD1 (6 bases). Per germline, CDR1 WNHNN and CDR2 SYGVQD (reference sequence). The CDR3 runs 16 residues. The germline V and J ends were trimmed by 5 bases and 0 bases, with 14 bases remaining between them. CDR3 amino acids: CASSSGGPSSNQPQHF. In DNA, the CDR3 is TGCGCCAGCAGTTCGGGGGGCCCTAGTAGCAATCAGCCCCAGCATTTT.

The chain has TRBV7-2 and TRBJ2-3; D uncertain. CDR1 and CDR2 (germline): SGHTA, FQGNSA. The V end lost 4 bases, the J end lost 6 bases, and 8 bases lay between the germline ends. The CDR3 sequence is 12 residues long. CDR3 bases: TGTGCCAGCAGCTCGTCTCGGGATACGCAGTATTTT. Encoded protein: CASSSSRDTQYF.

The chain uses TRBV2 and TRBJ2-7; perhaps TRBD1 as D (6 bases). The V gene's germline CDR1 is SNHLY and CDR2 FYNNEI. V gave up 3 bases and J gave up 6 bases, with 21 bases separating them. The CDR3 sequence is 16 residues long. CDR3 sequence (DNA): TGTGCCAGCAGTGAGAGAACTCAGGGGCCCAAGGGCGAGCAGTACTTC. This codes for CASSERTQGPKGEQYF.

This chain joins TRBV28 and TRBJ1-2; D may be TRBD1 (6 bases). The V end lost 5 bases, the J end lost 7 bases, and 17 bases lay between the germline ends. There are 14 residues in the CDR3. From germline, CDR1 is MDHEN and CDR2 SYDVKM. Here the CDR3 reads CASSLDTGSSGYTF. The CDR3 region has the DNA TGTGCCAGCAGTCTCGATACAGGGTCGAGTGGCTACACCTTC.

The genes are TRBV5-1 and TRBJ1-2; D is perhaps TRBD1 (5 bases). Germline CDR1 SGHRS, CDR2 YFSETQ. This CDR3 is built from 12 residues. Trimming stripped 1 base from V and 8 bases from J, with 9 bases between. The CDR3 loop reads CASSLSGEGYTF. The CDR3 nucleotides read TGCGCCAGCAGCTTGTCGGGGGAAGGCTACACCTTC. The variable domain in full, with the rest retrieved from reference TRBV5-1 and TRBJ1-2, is KAGVTQTPRYLIKTRGQQVTLSCSPISGHRSVSWYQQTPGQGLQFLFEYFSETQRNKGNFPGRFSGRQFSNSRSEMNVSTLELGDSALYLCASSLSGEGYTFGSGTRLTVV.

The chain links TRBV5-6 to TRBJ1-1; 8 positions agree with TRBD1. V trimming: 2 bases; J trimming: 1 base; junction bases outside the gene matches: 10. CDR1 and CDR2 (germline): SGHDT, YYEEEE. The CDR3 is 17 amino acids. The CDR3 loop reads CASSFGTGRYGNTEAFF. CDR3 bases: TGTGCCAGCAGCTTCGGGACAGGAAGGTATGGGAACACTGAAGCTTTCTTT. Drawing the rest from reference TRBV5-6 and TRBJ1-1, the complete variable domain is DAGVTQSPTHLIKTRGQQVTLRCSPKSGHDTVSWYQQALGQGPQFIFQYYEEEERQRGNFPDRFSGHQFPNYSSELNVNALLLGDSALYLCASSFGTGRYGNTEAFFGQGTRLTVV.

The CDR3 spells CASSIQTSGAGELFF. The CDR3, as DNA: TGTGCCAGTAGTATCCAGACTAGCGGAGCCGGGGAGCTGTTTTTT. The chain couples TRBV19 to TRBJ2-2; 9 nucleotides match TRBD2. Germline assignment: CDR1 LNHDA and CDR2 SQIVND (reference sequence). Trimming took 3 bases from V and 6 from J; bases not matched to a gene: 5. The CDR3 sequence is 15 residues long.